Below, 23 T cell receptor beta chains from the same sample are listed, as sequenced in a study of T cell responses to AZD1222 COVID-19 vaccine. Sequenced by immunoSEQ multiplex PCR; TCRdb stores in-frame clones only, minus some. This table holds approximately 180,000 clones, approximately 92% found once. Source: peripheral blood, taken 28 days after the second dose of the MenACWY control vaccine. The receptors stem from an adult who received the MenACWY meningococcal vaccine as a control.

V gene TRBV2 combines with J gene TRBJ1-4, with D unresolved. Germline CDR1 and CDR2: SNHLY and FYNNEI. Trimming cost V 7 bases and J 4 bases, with 10 bases left between them. CDR3 length: 13 amino acids. CDR3 loop: CASKFTRNEKLFF. Here the CDR3 DNA reads TGTGCCAGCAAGTTCACCCGTAATGAAAAACTGTTTTTT. Based on the CDR3 plus reference TRBV2 and TRBJ1-4, the full variable domain is EPEVTQTPSHQVTQMGQEVILRCVPISNHLYFYWYRQILGQKVEFLVSFYNNEISEKSEIFDDQFSVERPDGSNFTLKIRSTKLEDSAMYFCASKFTRNEKLFFGSGTQLSVL.

This chain connects TRBV12-3 or TRBV12-4 to TRBJ1-2, with TRBD1 as a possible D gene (6 bases). Trimming left V 6 bases short and J 2 bases short, with 10 bases between. This CDR3 has 13 amino acids. The CDR3 sequence is CASSPQGNYGYTF. CDR3 nucleotide sequence: TGTGCCAGCAGCCCTCAGGGGAACTATGGCTACACCTTC.

CDR3 residues: CSAGNYGYTF. The CDR3 DNA is TGCAGTGCAGGAAACTATGGCTACACCTTC. This sequence joins TRBV20-1 and TRBJ1-2; unclear D gene. Looked up from germline, CDR1 is DFQATT and CDR2 is SNEGSKA (reference sequence). The ends were cut back, 6 bases at V and 2 bases at J, with 4 bases in the middle. This CDR3 spans 10 amino acids.

V and J are TRBV11-2 and TRBJ1-1; D is possibly TRBD1 (6 bases). This CDR3 region has 11 residues. The germline V gene encodes CDR1 SGHAT and CDR2 FQNNGV. The ends were cut back, 3 bases at V and 8 bases at J, with 7 bases in the middle. The CDR3 loop reads CASSFGTEAFF. The CDR3 DNA follows: TGTGCCAGCAGCTTCGGGACAGAAGCTTTCTTT.

The chain carries TRBV6-2 or TRBV6-3 and TRBJ2-1, with TRBD2 matching 10 bases. The CDR3 is 16 amino acids. Germline values: CDR1 MNHEY, CDR2 SVGEGT. V lost 5 bases and J lost 2; bases outside the gene matches: 6. The CDR3 DNA reads TGTGCCAGCAGTCCCCTTCTAGCGGGGGCCTACAATGAGCAGTTCTTC. Translating gives CASSPLLAGAYNEQFF.

The V gene is TRBV11-2, the J gene TRBJ2-7; 9 positions agree with TRBD2. The CDR3 sequence is 17 residues long. Unmatched junction bases numbered 11, after V lost 1 base and J lost 4 bases. Germline values: CDR1 SGHAT, CDR2 FQNNGV. The chain's CDR3 is CASSLASGAGGLYEQYF. The CDR3 bases are TGTGCCAGCAGCTTAGCGTCAGGAGCGGGGGGCCTATACGAGCAGTACTTC. The variable domain in full, completed from reference TRBV11-2 and TRBJ2-7, reads EAGVAQSPRYKIIEKRQSVAFWCNPISGHATLYWYQQILGQGPKLLIQFQNNGVVDDSQLPKDRFSAERLKGVDSTLKIQPAKLEDSAVYLCASSLASGAGGLYEQYFGPGTRLTVT.

The chain couples TRBV7-8 to TRBJ2-7; the D is unclear. Per the germline V gene, CDR1 is SGHVS and CDR2 is FQNEAQ. The V gene lost 5 bases and the J gene lost 3 bases, with 8 bases spanning the gap. This CDR3 spans 12 amino acids. CDR3 loop: CASSRKHYEQYF. DNA for the CDR3: TGTGCCAGCAGCCGGAAACACTACGAGCAGTACTTC.

The chain recombines TRBV5-6 with TRBJ2-2, with D unresolved. V lost 0 bases and J lost 0, with 9 bases in between. CDR1 is SGHDT, CDR2 YYEEEE, per germline. This CDR3 has 16 residues. The CDR3 protein is CASSLVGSANTGELFF. The CDR3 DNA is TGTGCCAGCAGCTTGGTTGGCAGCGCGAACACCGGGGAGCTGTTTTTT.

The V gene is TRBV6-6, the J gene TRBJ1-1; no clear D. CDR3 length: 12 residues. Germline values: CDR1 MNHNY, CDR2 SVGAGI (reference sequence). Trimming removed 6 bases from V and 5 bases from J, with 10 bases in between. The CDR3 bases are TGTGCCAGCAGATCCGAAGGGACTGAAGCTTTCTTT. It translates to CASRSEGTEAFF.

The chain couples TRBV10-3 to TRBJ1-2; 10 positions agree with TRBD1. Germline CDR1 and CDR2: ENHRY and SYGVKD. The CDR3 consists of 14 residues. After removal of 11 bases from V and 2 bases from J, the junction contained 8 bases not matched to a gene. CDR3 in amino acids: CASRDRGGNYGYTF. In nucleotides, the CDR3 is TGTGCCTCCCGGGACAGGGGAGGGAACTATGGCTACACCTTC.

The chain carries TRBV4-3 and TRBJ2-3; D is perhaps TRBD1 or TRBD2 (6 bases each). Per the germline V gene, CDR1 is LGHNA and CDR2 is YSLEER. The V gene lost 0 bases and the J gene lost 4 bases, with 14 bases spanning the gap. CDR3 size: 16 residues. Here the CDR3 reads CASSQDARGAADTQYF. The CDR3 bases are TGCGCCAGCAGCCAAGATGCGAGGGGGGCGGCAGATACGCAGTATTTT.

This chain joins TRBV6-5 and TRBJ1-3, with 8 bases matching TRBD1. Germline CDR1 is MNHEY and CDR2 is SVGAGI. V shed 9 bases, J shed 2 bases, and the junction held 3 bases outside the gene matches. The CDR3 extends over 13 amino acids. The CDR3 region is CASQGATGNTIYF. CDR3 bases: TGTGCCAGTCAGGGGGCGACTGGAAACACCATATATTTT.

This chain links TRBV7-2 with TRBJ2-7; D not resolved. This CDR3 is built from 15 residues. V was shortened by 1 base and J by 3 bases, with 13 bases between the two germline ends. Germline-derived CDR1 and CDR2 are SGHTA and FQGNSA. The CDR3 region is CASSLEGKPNYEQYF. The CDR3 DNA reads as TGTGCCAGCAGCTTAGAAGGAAAACCCAACTACGAGCAGTACTTC. Filled out from reference TRBV7-2 and TRBJ2-7, the complete variable domain reads GAGVSQSPSNKVTEKGKDVELRCDPISGHTALYWYRQSLGQGLEFLIYFQGNSAPDKSGLPSDRFSAERTGGSVSTLTIQRTQQEDSAVYLCASSLEGKPNYEQYFGPGTRLTVT.

The rearrangement joins TRBV6-1 to TRBJ1-2, with D unresolved. Germline V lookup: CDR1 MNHNS, CDR2 SASEGT. This CDR3 comprises 13 residues. The V end lost 1 base, the J end lost 7 bases, and 10 bases lay between the germline ends. The DNA for the CDR3 is TGTGCCAGCAGTGAAGGGCCAGGCGGTGGCTACACCTTC. This gives the protein CASSEGPGGGYTF.

The V gene is TRBV7-2, the J gene TRBJ1-2; tentatively, D is TRBD1 (6 bases). The CDR3 covers 12 residues. The V end lost 5 bases, the J end lost 10 bases, and 14 bases lay between the germline ends. Germline lookup yields CDR1 SGHTA and CDR2 FQGNSA. The CDR3 sequence: CASSGGGMIYTF. Here the CDR3 DNA reads TGTGCCAGCAGCGGAGGGGGTATGATCTACACCTTC.

This clone was recorded only once. The gene calls are TRBV5-5 and TRBJ1-2; D remains ambiguous. V was cut by 0 bases and J by 3 bases, with 12 bases left in between. CDR1 is SGHKS and CDR2 is YYEKEE in the germline V gene (reference sequence). The CDR3 is 15 residues long. The CDR3 spells CASSLGTSPYYGYTF. As DNA, the CDR3 is TGTGCCAGCAGCTTGGGCACCAGCCCCTACTATGGCTACACCTTC.

The V and J genes are TRBV10-3 and TRBJ1-3; D is uncertain. CDR3 size: 15 residues. The ends were cut back, 6 bases at V and 0 bases at J, with 12 bases in the middle. The germline V gene has CDR1 ENHRY and CDR2 SYGVKD. The CDR3 DNA sequence: TGTGCCATCAGCGTCCGGGCGTCCTCTGGAAACACCATATATTTT. Its protein is CAISVRASSGNTIYF.

The chain has TRBV18 and TRBJ2-7, with 7 bases that match TRBD1. Germline V CDR1 and CDR2: KGHSH, LQKENI. J gave up 5 bases and V 3 bases, and 4 bases lay outside the gene matches. The CDR3 consists of 13 residues. CDR3: CASSPGQADEQYF. The CDR3, as DNA: TGTGCCAGCTCACCCGGACAGGCCGACGAGCAGTACTTC.

The chain has TRBV18 and TRBJ2-2; D is undetermined. The V end lost 2 bases, the J end lost 4 bases, and 5 bases lay between the germline ends. The CDR3 spans 13 residues. Germline lookup yields CDR1 KGHSH and CDR2 LQKENI. Here the CDR3 DNA reads TGTGCCAGCTCACCAACGAGCACCGGGGAGCTGTTTTTT. Its protein is CASSPTSTGELFF.

The chain combines TRBV7-2 with TRBJ1-1; maybe TRBD1 (5 bases). V gave up 5 bases and J gave up 5 bases, with 15 bases separating them. This CDR3 contains 14 residues. The germline CDR1 and CDR2 sequences are SGHTA and FQGNSA. This CDR3 is CASSPGWGGTEAFF. CDR3 in DNA: TGTGCCAGCAGCCCTGGGTGGGGGGGGACTGAAGCTTTCTTT.

This clone has a single count. This sequence joins TRBV11-2 and TRBJ1-4, with D hard to call. V lost 4 bases, J lost 6 bases, and 15 bases lay in between. Per germline, CDR1 SGHAT and CDR2 FQNNGV. This CDR3 is 15 amino acids long. The CDR3 region has the DNA TGTGCCAGCAGCTCCGCCCCCGGCTGGGATGAAAAACTGTTTTTT. Amino acid sequence: CASSSAPGWDEKLFF.

The rearrangement joins TRBV6-5 to TRBJ1-2; 8 bases align to TRBD1. V shed 3 bases and J 2 bases; nucleotides not matched to a gene: 5. This CDR3 region has 15 residues. Germline lookup yields CDR1 MNHEY and CDR2 SVGAGI. CDR3 nucleotide sequence: TGTGCCAGCAGTTATATGGCAGGGGGCAACTATGGCTACACCTTC. This sequence encodes CASSYMAGGNYGYTF.

The gene calls are TRBV2 and TRBJ1-2, with a tentative D call TRBD1 (5 bases). Trimming took off 7 bases at V and 7 bases at J, with 19 bases between the two ends. The CDR3 runs to 14 residues. From germline, CDR1 is SNHLY and CDR2 FYNNEI. Here the CDR3 DNA reads TGTGCCAGCAATGCAGGACAAGACCCTTCTGGCTACACCTTC. This gives the protein CASNAGQDPSGYTF.